Below, 15 T cell receptor beta chains from the same sample are listed, as sequenced in a study of blood T cell repertoires in COVID-19. TCRdb's table, derived via immunoSEQ multiplex PCR, lists solely in-frame clones and lacks some. This table holds some 200,000 clones, less than 90% found once. The sequenced material came from PBMCs or T cells enriched from blood (not recorded which). The receptors originated from a woman aged 45-65 years in a cohort exposed to, infected with or recovered from COVID-19 (not recorded which).

The chain is built from TRBV15 and TRBJ1-2; D gene ambiguous. Trimming cost V 0 bases and J 11 bases, with 16 bases left between them. This CDR3 region has 14 residues. Germline values: CDR1 LNHNV, CDR2 YYDKDF (reference sequence). The CDR3 DNA follows: TGTGCCACCAGCAGAGATCGAGGGCGCGCGGATTACACCTTC. This encodes CATSRDRGRADYTF.

The V gene is TRBV4-1, the J gene TRBJ1-5; D uncertain. Germline values: CDR1 MGHRA, CDR2 YSYEKL. V dropped 0 bases and J dropped 6 bases, with 6 bases sitting between them. The CDR3 spans 13 residues. CDR3 sequence (DNA): TGCGCCAGCAGCCAAGATCTGTTTCAGCCCCAGCATTTT. The encoded protein is CASSQDLFQPQHF.

The chain has TRBV6-5 and TRBJ2-7; 8 nucleotides match TRBD1. The germline V gene encodes CDR1 MNHEY and CDR2 SVGAGI. This CDR3 region has 15 residues. J gave up 1 base and V 2 bases, and 4 bases lay outside the gene matches. DNA of the CDR3: TGTGCCAGCAGTTACGTCCAGGGGGCATCCTACGAGCAGTACTTC. It translates to CASSYVQGASYEQYF.

The chain joins TRBV5-1 to TRBJ1-1; D gene ambiguous. Trimming removed 0 bases at V and 0 bases at J, with 6 bases between. The CDR3 is 14 residues long. Germline V lookup: CDR1 SGHRS, CDR2 YFSETQ. The CDR3 DNA follows: TGCGCCAGCAGCTTGGGGGCATTGAACACTGAAGCTTTCTTT. Its protein product is CASSLGALNTEAFF. The complete variable domain, with remaining parts taken from reference TRBV5-1 and TRBJ1-1, reads KAGVTQTPRYLIKTRGQQVTLSCSPISGHRSVSWYQQTPGQGLQFLFEYFSETQRNKGNFPGRFSGRQFSNSRSEMNVSTLELGDSALYLCASSLGALNTEAFFGQGTRLTVV.

This chain joins TRBV6-5 and TRBJ2-1; TRBD2 matches at 12 bases. Germline values: CDR1 MNHEY, CDR2 SVGAGI. With 7 bases clipped from V and 2 bases from J, the junction kept 3 bases outside the gene matches. The CDR3 has 15 amino acids. This CDR3 is CASKLAGGPYNEQFF. The DNA of the CDR3 is TGTGCCAGCAAGCTAGCGGGGGGGCCCTACAATGAGCAGTTCTTC.

This sequence joins TRBV5-8 and TRBJ2-5; 7 bases are a match to TRBD2. The CDR3 totals 15 residues. V shed 4 bases and J 3 bases; nucleotides not matched to a gene: 9. CDR1 SGHTS and CDR2 YDEGEE come from the germline V gene. CDR3 loop: CASSPWGGLEETQYF. The CDR3 DNA is TGTGCCAGCAGCCCTTGGGGGGGGTTAGAAGAGACCCAGTACTTC.

The CDR3 is CASSLRQGANEQYF. CDR3 nucleotides: TGTGCCAGCAGCTTGAGACAGGGGGCGAATGAGCAGTACTTC. The rearrangement uses TRBV7-6 and TRBJ2-7; TRBD1 aligns across 10 bases. V lost 3 bases, J lost 7 bases, and 6 bases stayed unmatched. The CDR3 loop spans 14 amino acids. Germline CDR1 SGHVS, CDR2 FNYEAQ.

The V call is TRBV2, the J call TRBJ1-2; TRBD1 matches 11 bases. There are 15 residues in the CDR3. The V segment lost 5 bases and the J segment 8 bases; nucleotides outside the gene matches: 10. CDR1 and CDR2 (germline): SNHLY, FYNNEI. In DNA form, the CDR3 reads TGTGCCAGCAGTTCCTGGGGGACAGGGGGATTGGGCTACACCTTC. Protein: CASSSWGTGGLGYTF.

The genes are TRBV6-2 or TRBV6-3 and TRBJ1-6; D not certain. Germline CDR1 reads MNHEY; CDR2 reads SVGEGT. The CDR3 spans 14 residues. V was shortened by 3 bases and J by 7 bases, with 10 bases between the two germline ends. CDR3 loop: CASSYWELNSPLHF. The CDR3 DNA follows: TGTGCCAGCAGTTATTGGGAGTTAAATTCACCCCTCCACTTT.

This clone was observed a few times. The rearrangement uses TRBV30 and TRBJ2-2; the D gene is possibly TRBD2 (5 bases). The V end lost 0 bases, the J end lost 4 bases, and 9 bases lay between the germline ends. The CDR3 runs to 14 residues. CDR1 GTSNPN and CDR2 SVGIG come from the germline V gene (reference sequence). The CDR3 sequence: CAWSVGSSTGELFF. CDR3 bases: TGTGCCTGGAGTGTGGGGAGTAGCACCGGGGAGCTGTTTTTT.

The rearrangement uses TRBV4-2 and TRBJ2-2, with D tentatively TRBD1 (6 bases). This CDR3 is built from 17 residues. With 4 bases removed from V and 8 bases from J, the gap between germline ends came to 23 bases. Germline V gene lookup returns CDR1 LGHNA and CDR2 YNFKEQ. The CDR3 here is CASSPVGASGRNGELFF. In DNA, the CDR3 is TGTGCCAGCAGCCCGGTGGGGGCGTCAGGGAGAAATGGGGAGCTGTTTTTT.

The rearrangement joins TRBV7-9 to TRBJ1-1; 9 bases map to TRBD1. Trimming cost V 8 bases and J 3 bases; bases outside gene matches: 4. This CDR3 is built from 13 residues. The germline V gene has CDR1 SEHNR and CDR2 FQNEAQ (reference sequence). The CDR3 here is CASAGQGDTEAFF. The CDR3 nucleotides are TGTGCCAGCGCGGGACAGGGTGACACTGAAGCTTTCTTT.

The chain has TRBV4-2 and TRBJ2-5, with 10 bases lining up with TRBD2. J lost 7 bases, V lost 4 bases, and 6 bases had no gene match. CDR3 size: 14 residues. Germline V lookup: CDR1 LGHNA, CDR2 YNFKEQ. CDR3 amino acids: CASSPRVAGGTQYF. In nucleotides, the CDR3 is TGTGCCAGCAGCCCCCGAGTAGCGGGAGGGACCCAGTACTTC.

The chain has TRBV28 and TRBJ2-7; 9 nucleotides match TRBD2. V was clipped by 8 bases and J by 3 bases; unmatched bases: 11. CDR1 and CDR2 from the germline V gene are MDHEN and SYDVKM. The CDR3 covers 15 residues. The CDR3 region is CASLGGGAQRYEQYF. The CDR3 bases are TGTGCCAGCCTTGGCGGGGGGGCTCAGCGCTACGAGCAGTACTTC.

This sequence joins TRBV4-1 and TRBJ2-2, with 7 bases fitting TRBD2. CDR1 and CDR2 (germline): MGHRA, YSYEKL. This CDR3 contains 16 residues. J lost 5 bases, V lost 1 base, and 7 bases had no gene match. CDR3 loop: CASSQVAAGVTGELFF. The CDR3 DNA sequence: TGCGCCAGCAGCCAAGTAGCGGCGGGGGTTACCGGGGAGCTGTTTTTT.